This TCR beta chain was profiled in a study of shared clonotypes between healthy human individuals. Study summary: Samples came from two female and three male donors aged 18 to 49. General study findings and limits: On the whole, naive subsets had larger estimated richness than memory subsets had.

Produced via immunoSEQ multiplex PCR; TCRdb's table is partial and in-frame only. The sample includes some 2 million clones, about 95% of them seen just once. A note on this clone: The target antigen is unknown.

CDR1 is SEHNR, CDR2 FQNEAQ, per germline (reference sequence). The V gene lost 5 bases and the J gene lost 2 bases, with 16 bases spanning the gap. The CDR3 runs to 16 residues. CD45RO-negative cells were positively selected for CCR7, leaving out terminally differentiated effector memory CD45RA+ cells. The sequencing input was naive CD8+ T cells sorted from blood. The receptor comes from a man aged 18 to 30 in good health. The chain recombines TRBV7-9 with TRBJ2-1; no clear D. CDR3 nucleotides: TGTGCCAGCAGCCATCCGATCCGTACCGCCTACAATGAGCAGTTCTTC. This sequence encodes CASSHPIRTAYNEQFF.